This T cell receptor beta chain originates from a study of blood T cell repertoires in COVID-19. About the study: PBMCs, B-cell-depleted T cells, or T cells provided the cDNA or gDNA that made up the material.

As processed by the authors: Scientists estimated how many nucleated cells there were by amplifying reference gene primers. Assay used: immunoSEQ multiplex PCR; TCRdb lists only in-frame clones, some missing. For V, J and clone size, that table is used; D and trimming come from the DNA. The sample yields 200,000 or so clones, roughly 87% seen once. From germline, CDR1 is SEHNR and CDR2 FQNEAQ (reference sequence). This CDR3 is built from 13 residues. With 3 bases removed from V and 7 bases from J, the gap between germline ends came to 9 bases. This sequence was found in a man aged 40-49 years with active or convalescent COVID-19. This chain joins TRBV7-9 and TRBJ1-4; D not certain. Sequenced sample: peripheral blood. CDR3 nucleotide sequence: TGTGCCAGCAGCTTTACAACAGTTGAAAAACTGTTTTTT. This encodes CASSFTTVEKLFF.